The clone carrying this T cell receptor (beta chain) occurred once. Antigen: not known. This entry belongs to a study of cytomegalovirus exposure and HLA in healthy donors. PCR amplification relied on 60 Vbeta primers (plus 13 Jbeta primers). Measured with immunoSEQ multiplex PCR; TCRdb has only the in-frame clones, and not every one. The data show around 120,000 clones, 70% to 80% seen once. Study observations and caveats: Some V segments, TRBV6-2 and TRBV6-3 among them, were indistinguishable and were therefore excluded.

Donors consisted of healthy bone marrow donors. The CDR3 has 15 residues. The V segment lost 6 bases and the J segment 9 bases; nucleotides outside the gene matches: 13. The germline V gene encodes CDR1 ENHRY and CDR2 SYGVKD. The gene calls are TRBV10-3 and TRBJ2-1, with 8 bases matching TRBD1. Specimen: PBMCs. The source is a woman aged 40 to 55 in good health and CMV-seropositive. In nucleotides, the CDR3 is TGTGCCATCAGGGACGCCAGGGGGCAAAACGGTGAGCAGTTCTTC. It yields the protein CAIRDARGQNGEQFF.